The T cell receptor beta chain under discussion was sequenced for a study of glioma-infiltrating T cells after dendritic cell vaccination (dated by TCRdb to 2016 to 2017). In terms of the full investigation: The cohort comprised 15 glioblastoma patients from Phase I and II dendritic cell vaccination trials, 9 newly diagnosed and 6 with recurrent disease. Survival after dendritic cell vaccination was correlated with TCR sequencing metrics such as TIL content and the overlap between tumor and blood repertoires. To make the vaccine, monocyte-derived dendritic cells were cultured for under eight days with IL-4 and GM-CSF and then pulsed overnight with autologous tumor lysate. Three intradermal dendritic cell vaccine injections were administered to patients at biweekly intervals in the arm below the axilla. Autologous tumor lysate-pulsed dendritic cell vaccination was administered to the patients between 2003 and 2012. In glioblastoma patients vaccinated with dendritic cells, deep sequencing of TCR beta CDR3 regions served to measure the amount of tumor-infiltrating lymphocytes and to compare repertoires between tumor and blood.

The immunoSEQ assay amplified TCRB CDR3 regions from about 2 micrograms of genomic DNA, or from all available DNA when less than that amount was available. The multiplex PCR relied on 60 forward primers for TCR V beta segments and 13 reverse primers for J beta segments. Synthetic control templates were spiked into each sample at limiting dilution to estimate reads per starting template. Reads of 87 bp were generated by sequencing on the Illumina HiSeq System. The paper's data handling went like this. PCR and sequencing errors were removed by a nearest neighbor algorithm that merged closely related sequences. TCR overlap was defined as the percentage of unique tumor TCR beta sequences that were also present in the same patient's peripheral blood. The table comes from immuneACCESS by way of TCRdb, which keeps in-frame sequences with V and J called. Part of the clones is missing from these tables; in studies checked, under half for an unresolved V gene and the rest for unknown reasons. V and J calls and clone size are as listed in that table; D and trimming were resolved from the DNA. Across this sample there are around 62,000 clones, with around 86% seen only once. The top ten constitute approximately 8.5% of the sample.

As for this clone: Which antigen it targets is not known. No base quality values were provided; no much bigger clone lies one nucleotide off.

Paper-wide results and their limitations: The response model built on TCR overlap across three groups was characterized as speculative, with prospective validation still needed. No direct relationship between TCR clonality and survival was found, suggesting that a diverse polyclonal response may matter. The cohort was small and heterogeneous, few patients had complete blood and tumor sets, and even fewer had initial-recurrent tumor pairs. After dendritic cell vaccination, a higher estimated pretreatment TIL content predicted longer time to progression and longer overall survival.

Patients were selected on the basis of adequate residual fresh-frozen tumor tissue and more than two years of available survival data. Although molecular status otherwise differed among the glioblastoma patients, no patient had an isocitrate dehydrogenase mutation. PBMC were collected before vaccination, two weeks after the third vaccination, and at tumor progression if progression occurred. Genomic DNA was extracted with the Qiagen DNeasy Blood extraction Kit. CDR3 length: 14 amino acids, cysteine to phenylalanine. Of the read, only the CDR3 DNA is kept; its 42 bases are in frame from base 1. Taken from the germline V gene, the CDR1 and CDR2 loops are MNHEY and SVGAGI.

The clonotype was recovered from a human donor with glioblastoma. Recombination connected TRBV6-5 to TRBJ2-5; tentative D gene TRBD2, with 5 bases matching. The J call may be in error: the DNA end matches TRBJ2-7 better. The starting material was blood, obtained before dendritic cell vaccination. The CDR3 has the sequence CASSYTGSNSEQYF. The sequenced DNA: TGTGCCAGCAGTTACACGGGATCTAACTCCGAGCAGTACTTC.